These 7 T cell receptor beta chains came from one sample sequenced in a study of siplizumab effects on memory and regulatory T cells. Sequencing used immunoSEQ multiplex PCR; TCRdb keeps in-frame clones, though not all of them. The profile shows 99,000 or so clones, about 95% of them singletons. Sequencing was done on a sample of non-Treg CD4+ T cells sorted from blood. The receptors originated from a human donor in good health.

This chain uses TRBV6-4 with TRBJ2-2; 7 bases align to TRBD1. Germline lookup yields CDR1 MRHNA and CDR2 SNTAGT. V lost 4 bases and J lost 0; bases outside the gene matches: 5. The CDR3 contains 16 residues. CDR3 protein: CASSVRGGANTGELFF. In nucleotides, the CDR3 is TGTGCCAGCAGTGTGAGAGGGGGCGCGAACACCGGGGAGCTGTTTTTT.

Concerning this clone itself: The identical CDR3 is also encoded by other nucleotide sequences in the sample. V is TRBV25-1 and J is TRBJ1-2, with TRBD1 identical over 8 bases. Germline lookup yields CDR1 MGHDK and CDR2 SYGVNS. Trimming at V came to 1 base and at J to 5 bases, leaving 3 bases not matched to a gene. The CDR3 contains 14 residues. CDR3 in DNA: TGTGCCAGCAGTGAATCCGGACAGGGTTATGGCTACACCTTC. As protein: CASSESGQGYGYTF.

The rearrangement uses TRBV10-1 and TRBJ2-1; D gene unclear. The CDR3 length is 14 residues. V was cut by 0 bases and J by 10 bases, with 13 bases left in between. Germline assignment: CDR1 WNHNN and CDR2 SYGVQD (reference sequence). CDR3 coding DNA: TGCGCCAGCAGTGAGTCTACGGCCCACCCCGAGCAGTTCTTC. It yields the protein CASSESTAHPEQFF.

This clone was picked up one time. V and J are TRBV6-5 and TRBJ2-7; D is unresolved. CDR1 is MNHEY, CDR2 SVGAGI, per germline. V lost 4 bases, J lost 6 bases, and 7 bases lay in between. The CDR3 spans 11 residues. DNA for the CDR3: TGTGCCAGCAGTTCGGGTCGCGAGCAGTACTTC. It specifies CASSSGREQYF.

The chain uses TRBV2 and TRBJ2-5; D is undetermined. This CDR3 contains 11 residues. CDR1 is SNHLY and CDR2 is FYNNEI in the germline V gene. V was clipped by 6 bases and J by 2 bases, with 4 bases between them. The CDR3: CASRRQETQYF. CDR3 nucleotide sequence: TGTGCCAGCAGGCGGCAAGAGACCCAGTACTTC.

This clone was seen a single time. V gene TRBV28 combines with J gene TRBJ2-7, with TRBD1 identical over 7 bases. The V gene's germline CDR1 is MDHEN and CDR2 SYDVKM. The CDR3 runs to 16 residues. J lost 10 bases, V lost 5 bases, and 20 bases had no gene match. The CDR3 DNA is TGTGCCAGCAGTCCCCAAGGACAGGCATTAGGCTCCGCTCAGTACTTC. Translated, it gives CASSPQGQALGSAQYF.

The chain links TRBV28 to TRBJ2-2; 15 bases fit TRBD2. Germline V CDR1 and CDR2: MDHEN, SYDVKM. The CDR3 is 18 residues long. The trim removed 11 bases at V and 2 bases at J, leaving 12 bases unmatched. In DNA, the CDR3 is TGTGCCTGCAAGAAGGGGGGACTAGCGGGAGGAAACACCGGGGAGCTGTTTTTT. Its translation is CACKKGGLAGGNTGELFF.